This T cell receptor (beta chain) was sequenced in a study of spatial heterogeneity in lung cancer. This clonotype was counted between two and nine times. Its specificity is not known. The presence of a unique molecular identifier marked each TCR cDNA molecule. TCRdb reprocessed the 5' RACE reads with MiXCR, giving one entry per CDR3 protein. The sample contains fewer than 150,000 distinct CDR3 sequences, under 14% of which appear only once. Indicated time point: blood at routine non-recurrence follow-up after resection. The input material, whole RNA from tumor, nontumor lung or frozen PBMC, was sequenced unsorted. Trimming removed 5 bases from V and 5 bases from J, with 16 bases in between. The CDR3 is made up of 14 amino acids. CDR1 SEHNR and CDR2 FQNEAQ come from the germline V gene (reference sequence). Findings and caveats of the study: At resection, ubiquitous expanded tumor TCRs appeared in blood more than at follow-up.

This material consisted of PBMCs, taken at follow-up. The TCR sequence derives from a female donor with early-stage non-small cell lung cancer. This chain joins TRBV7-9 and TRBJ2-7; tentatively, D is TRBD1 (7 bases). The chain's CDR3 is CASSPGGSWDEQYF. The CDR3 DNA sequence: TGTGCCAGCAGCCCAGGGGGGTCGTGGGACGAGCAGTACTTC.